Listed here are 2 T cell receptor beta chains from one sample, sequenced in a study of somatic mutations in cytotoxic T cells in rheumatoid arthritis. The protocol was immunoSEQ multiplex PCR, while the TCRdb copy is restricted to in-frame clones and leaves out a portion. The data show about 19,000 clones, around 86% seen once. The specimen sequenced was CD8+ T cells sorted from blood. Receptors originate from a man between 18 and 35 years old with rheumatoid arthritis.

The chain couples TRBV19 to TRBJ1-5, with D perhaps TRBD1 (6 bases). The germline V gene has CDR1 LNHDA and CDR2 SQIVND (reference sequence). The CDR3 loop spans 13 amino acids. V gave up 5 bases and J gave up 7 bases, with 12 bases separating them. This CDR3 is CASSPKQGQPQHF. DNA of the CDR3: TGTGCCAGTAGTCCAAAACAGGGACAGCCCCAGCATTTT.

V is TRBV15 and J is TRBJ2-7, with D perhaps TRBD1 (5 bases). Germline V CDR1 and CDR2: LNHNV, YYDKDF (reference sequence). The length of the CDR3 is 13 residues. The germline V and J ends were trimmed by 5 bases and 2 bases, with 10 bases remaining between them. The CDR3 DNA reads as TGTGCCACCAGCGAGGACATTGCCTACGAGCAGTACTTC. This codes for CATSEDIAYEQYF. Drawing the rest from reference TRBV15 and TRBJ2-7, the complete variable domain is DAMVIQNPRYQVTQFGKPVTLSCSQTLNHNVMYWYQQKSSQAPKLLFHYYDKDFNNEADTPDNFQSRRPNTSFCFLDIRSPGLGDTAMYLCATSEDIAYEQYFGPGTRLTVT.